Presented here are 20 T cell receptor beta chains from one specimen sequenced in a study of blood T cells in healthy people across ages. For the second PCR, which ran for roughly 6 to 11 cycles, a sample-barcoded 5' primer and a J-beta primer mix were used. One entry per CDR3 protein, called by TCRdb with MiXCR from the 5' RACE reads. Here the sample spans roughly 1,100,000 distinct CDR3 sequences, roughly a quarter being singletons. The same sample was also used in a study of T cells of mothers and their children.

The sample was blood. The source of these receptors is a girl aged 2-9 years in good health.

The genes are TRBV29-1 and TRBJ2-7, with a possible D match to TRBD1 (6 bases). Germline V CDR1 and CDR2: SQVTM, ANQGSEA. The length of the CDR3 is 13 residues. The V end lost 7 bases, the J end lost 4 bases, and 17 bases lay between the germline ends. The CDR3 is CSAETGEQYEQYF. The CDR3 coding sequence is TGCAGCGCAGAGACAGGAGAACAGTACGAGCAGTACTTC.

The chain recombines TRBV5-6 with TRBJ1-2; D is uncertain. Trimming removed 4 bases from V and 8 bases from J, with 12 bases in between. The CDR3 is 12 residues long. Germline CDR1 SGHDT, CDR2 YYEEEE. CDR3 coding DNA: TGTGCCAGCAGCCCCGGTCCACGCGGCTACACCTTC. This gives the protein CASSPGPRGYTF.

The rearrangement uses TRBV7-2 and TRBJ2-2; weak D call: TRBD1 (6 bases). Deletions cut 5 bases from V and 9 bases from J, with 10 bases between. Germline V lookup: CDR1 SGHTA, CDR2 FQGNSA. CDR3 length equals 12 residues. The CDR3 sequence is CASSEQGWELFF. As DNA, the CDR3 is TGTGCCAGCAGCGAACAGGGTTGGGAGCTGTTTTTT.

Comments on this clonotype: Mismatch with germline at one junction end may stem from a read error. V and J are TRBV7-9 and TRBJ2-1; 10 bases agree with TRBD2. CDR1 and CDR2 from the germline V gene are SEHNR and FQNEAQ (reference sequence). The length of the CDR3 is 16 residues. The CDR3 DNA is TGTGCCAGCAGCCCTCGGAGCGGGAGGGCCTACAATGAGCAGTCCTTC. This translates into CASSPRSGRAYNEQSF.

CDR3 region: CASSFPGQGYAGYTF. CDR3 DNA sequence: TGTGCCAGCAGCTTCCCGGGACAGGGTTATGCTGGCTACACCTTC. The chain couples TRBV7-9 to TRBJ1-2; 9 bases map to TRBD1. J lost 7 bases, V lost 3 bases, and 9 bases had no gene match. Germline V gene sequence: CDR1 SEHNR, CDR2 FQNEAQ (reference sequence). The CDR3 runs to 15 residues.

This clonotype appeared a few times. The CDR3 DNA is TGCAGCGCCTTTTCGACAGGAGACTCTGGAAACACCATATATTTT. Protein sequence: CSAFSTGDSGNTIYF. The chain couples TRBV29-1 to TRBJ1-3, with D maybe TRBD1 (6 bases). The CDR3 has 15 residues. Trimming cost V 7 bases and J 0 bases, with 16 bases left between them. CDR1 and CDR2 from the germline V gene are SQVTM and ANQGSEA. Complete variable domain (other parts from reference TRBV29-1 and TRBJ1-3): SAVISQKPSRDICQRGTSLTIQCQVDSQVTMMFWYRQQPGQSLTLIATANQGSEATYESGFVIDKFPISRPNLTFSTLTVSNMSPEDSSIYLCSAFSTGDSGNTIYFGEGSWLTVV.

This rearrangement joins TRBV29-1 to TRBJ2-5, with a weak D call TRBD2 (5 bases). V was clipped by 6 bases and J by 0 bases, with 5 bases between them. This CDR3 has 11 amino acids. Looked up from germline, CDR1 is SQVTM and CDR2 is ANQGSEA. CDR3 loop: CSVADQETQYF. As DNA, the CDR3 is TGCAGCGTAGCGGACCAAGAGACCCAGTACTTC.

The chain carries TRBV12-3 or TRBV12-4 and TRBJ2-2; TRBD2 matches at 14 bases. The CDR3 is 19 amino acids. The ends lost 6 bases at V and 5 bases at J; junction bases unmatched: 14. The chain's CDR3 is CASRKATGLAGGRTGELFF. CDR3 bases: TGTGCCAGCAGAAAGGCAACCGGACTAGCGGGAGGACGGACCGGGGAGCTGTTTTTT.

DNA of the CDR3: TGTGCCAGTAGTATCAACAGCTATGGCTACACCTTC. Residues: CASSINSYGYTF. J is TRBJ1-2 and V is TRBV19; D remains ambiguous. The CDR3 consists of 12 residues. Germline loops: CDR1 LNHDA, CDR2 SQIVND (reference sequence). The V end was cut by 3 bases, the J end by 4 bases, with 6 bases between.

This clonotype was observed a few times. The chain couples TRBV19 to TRBJ2-1; TRBD2 aligns across 12 bases. The CDR3 spans 14 residues. Germline-derived CDR1 and CDR2 are LNHDA and SQIVND (reference sequence). Losses at the gene ends were 9 bases for V and 5 bases for J; bases not matched to a gene: 5. For the CDR3, the DNA is TGTGCCAGCCGACTAGCGGGAGTCCACAATGAGCAGTTCTTC. It translates to CASRLAGVHNEQFF.

This clonotype was seen only a few times. The chain carries TRBV18 and TRBJ1-2; D remains ambiguous. Between the trimmed V and J ends, which lost 2 bases and 0 bases, there was a span of 10 bases. The germline V gene encodes CDR1 KGHSH and CDR2 LQKENI. The length of the CDR3 is 15 residues. CDR3 sequence (DNA): TGTGCCAGCTCACCAATTGATCAGGCTAACTATGGCTACACCTTC. It specifies CASSPIDQANYGYTF.

This chain uses TRBV7-6 with TRBJ2-7, with a tentative D call TRBD2 (7 bases). The CDR3 is 15 amino acids. Trimming stripped 5 bases from V and 5 bases from J, with 19 bases between. The V gene's germline CDR1 is SGHVS and CDR2 FNYEAQ. The CDR3: CASSPGVASGDEQYF. DNA for the CDR3: TGTGCCAGCAGCCCAGGGGTGGCCAGCGGGGACGAGCAGTACTTC.

This clonotype was detected only a few times. The chain combines TRBV29-1 with TRBJ1-2; D gene uncertain. Germline CDR1 is SQVTM and CDR2 is ANQGSEA. The V end was cut by 7 bases, the J end by 4 bases, with 13 bases between. This CDR3 is 12 amino acids long. The CDR3 reads CSGVEPPYGYTF. The CDR3 DNA is TGCAGCGGGGTGGAACCACCCTATGGCTACACCTTC.

The rearrangement joins TRBV7-6 to TRBJ2-3, with D perhaps matching TRBD1 (5 bases). CDR1 SGHVS and CDR2 FNYEAQ come from the germline V gene. Deletions cut 7 bases from V and 3 bases from J, with 17 bases between. CDR3 length equals 15 residues. The CDR3 nucleotides are TGTGCCAGCACCAGAGTCCCAGGGCCAACAGATACGCAGTATTTT. Translated: CASTRVPGPTDTQYF.

In this sample, this clonotype turned up a few times. The genes are TRBV7-9 and TRBJ2-7, with D perhaps matching TRBD2 (6 bases). The length of the CDR3 is 14 residues. V was trimmed by 3 bases and J by 6 bases, leaving 15 bases between them. Germline V gene data show CDR1 as SEHNR and CDR2 as FQNEAQ (reference sequence). The CDR3 DNA reads TGTGCCAGCAGCTTCGTGGGGAGGTTGGGCGAGCAGTACTTC. Translated, it gives CASSFVGRLGEQYF.

This chain connects TRBV29-1 to TRBJ2-3; a weak D match, TRBD1 (6 bases). Trimming shortened V by 0 bases and J by 3 bases, and 16 bases separated the two germline ends. Germline V gene data show CDR1 as SQVTM and CDR2 as ANQGSEA. The CDR3 is 16 residues long. CDR3 residues: CSVEDLKGQITDTQYF. CDR3 DNA: TGCAGCGTTGAAGATTTAAAGGGACAAATAACAGATACGCAGTATTTT.

CDR3 sequence: CASSEPTGGSYNEQFF. As DNA, the CDR3 is TGCGCCAGCAGTGAGCCGACAGGGGGGTCCTACAATGAGCAGTTCTTC. The V call is TRBV10-2, the J call TRBJ2-1; 9 bases agree with TRBD1. The CDR3 is made up of 16 amino acids. Unmatched junction bases numbered 3, after V lost 2 bases and J lost 1 base. The germline V gene encodes CDR1 WSHSY and CDR2 SAAADI.

The chain links TRBV6-6 to TRBJ2-5; no clear D gene. The J call is in doubt because the DNA end fits TRBJ2-1 better. Germline V gives CDR1 MNHNY, CDR2 SVGAGI (reference sequence). This CDR3 region has 14 residues. This chain's CDR3 is CASSYSKVPNEQFF. The CDR3 DNA is TGTGCCAGCAGTTACTCGAAGGTCCCCAATGAGCAGTTCTTC.

This clonotype was seen a few times. This chain uses TRBV9 with TRBJ2-6; either TRBD1 or TRBD2 may supply D (5 bases each). The V gene's germline CDR1 is SGDLS and CDR2 YYNGEE. The V and J ends lost 0 bases and 2 bases respectively, with 15 bases between them. This CDR3 is 18 amino acids long. DNA of the CDR3: TGTGCCAGCAGCGTAGCTGGGGCTAGCAGAGCTGGGGCCAACGTCCTGACTTTC. This encodes CASSVAGASRAGANVLTF.

The rearrangement joins TRBV5-1 to TRBJ2-5; D is uncertain. The end of the DNA aligns better with TRBJ2-1, so the J call may be wrong. The germline gives CDR1 SGHRS, CDR2 YFSETQ. CDR3 size: 14 residues. CDR3 region: CASSSQVRNNEQFF. As DNA, the CDR3 is TGCGCCAGCAGCTCCCAGGTAAGAAACAATGAGCAGTTCTTC.